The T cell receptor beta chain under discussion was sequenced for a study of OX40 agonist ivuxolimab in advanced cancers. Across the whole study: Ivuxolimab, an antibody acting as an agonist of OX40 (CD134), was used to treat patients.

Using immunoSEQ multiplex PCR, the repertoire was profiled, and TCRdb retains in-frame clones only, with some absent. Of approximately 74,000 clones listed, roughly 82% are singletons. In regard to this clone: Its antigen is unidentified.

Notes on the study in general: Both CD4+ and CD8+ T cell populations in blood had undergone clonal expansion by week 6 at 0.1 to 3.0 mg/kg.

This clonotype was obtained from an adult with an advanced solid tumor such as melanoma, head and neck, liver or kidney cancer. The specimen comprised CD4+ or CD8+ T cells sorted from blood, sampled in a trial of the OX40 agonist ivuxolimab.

The CDR3 coding sequence is TGTGCCAGCAGCCCGGGGGGGGCCGGGGGAAACGAAAAACTGTTTTTT. It specifies CASSPGGAGGNEKLFF. The chain has TRBV28 and TRBJ1-4; D might be TRBD1 (6 bases). Germline CDR1 is MDHEN and CDR2 is SYDVKM. V was shortened by 6 bases and J by 8 bases, with 22 bases between the two germline ends. CDR3 length: 16 residues.